This is a list of T cell receptor beta chains from one sample in a study of shared clonotypes between healthy human individuals. Only in-frame clones appear in the TCRdb table, and some are missing; sequencing was by immunoSEQ multiplex PCR. The sample lists over 850,000 clones, approximately 80% occurring once. Material: memory CD4+ T cells from PBMCs. The origin of the receptors is a man aged 18-30 years in good health. Some clones in this sample may be carry-over from other donors' samples. Both conserved end residues are trimmed from each CDR3. Each record gives: V gene, J gene, CDR3 protein.

V: TRBV28; J: TRBJ2-1; CDR3: ASSKPGGPYNEQF
V: TRBV4-1; J: TRBJ1-5; CDR3: ASSHFPGQGPNQPQH
V: TRBV9; J: TRBJ1-5; CDR3: ASSPTGLLNQPQH
V: TRBV15; J: TRBJ2-7; CDR3: ATSRSSGSCY
V: TRBV18; J: TRBJ2-1; CDR3: ASSPRQVGTYNEQF
V: TRBV4-1; J: TRBJ2-5; CDR3: ASSQPQTPGEQY
V: TRBV10-1; J: TRBJ2-2; CDR3: ASSVGGAGTGELF
V: TRBV28; J: TRBJ1-5; CDR3: ASSFILGGSNQPQH
V: TRBV18; J: TRBJ2-1; CDR3: ASSPESGKNEQF
V: TRBV7-8; J: TRBJ2-7; CDR3: ASSASYEQY
V: TRBV5-1; J: TRBJ1-4; CDR3: ASSRTAEGEKLF
V: TRBV29-1; J: TRBJ1-1; CDR3: SGARIGNTEAF
V: TRBV27; J: TRBJ1-5; CDR3: ASSRGGIPTQPQH
V: TRBV27; J: TRBJ2-1; CDR3: ASSSVLAGANEQF
V: TRBV6-1; J: TRBJ2-1; CDR3: ASSEAGGYNEQF
V: TRBV28; J: TRBJ2-3; CDR3: ASSPGRTDTQY
V: TRBV10-1; J: TRBJ2-2; CDR3: ASTPGGTGELF
V: TRBV7-9; J: TRBJ1-2; CDR3: ASSLTGVERLNGYT
V: TRBV28; J: TRBJ1-1; CDR3: ASSLAQGTEAF
V: TRBV7-3; J: TRBJ2-2; CDR3: ASSLGANTGELF
V: TRBV7-2; J: TRBJ1-6; CDR3: ASSFFKGGNSPLH
V: TRBV29-1; J: TRBJ2-3; CDR3: STMTDTQY
V: TRBV5-1; J: TRBJ1-1; CDR3: ASSEGTGNPEAF
V: TRBV27; J: TRBJ1-5; CDR3: ASSRGPGLSNQPQH
V: TRBV5-4; J: TRBJ2-1; CDR3: ASSLGTRQGTEQF
V: TRBV4-3; J: TRBJ1-2; CDR3: ASSLGGNYGYT
V: TRBV28; J: TRBJ2-3; CDR3: ASSSLAGGTDTQY
V: TRBV29-1; J: TRBJ1-5; CDR3: SVRQGNQPQH
V: TRBV5-4; J: TRBJ2-1; CDR3: ASSLASGRINNEQF
V: TRBV10-3; J: TRBJ2-2; CDR3: AIKGTSGSTGELF
V: TRBV7-3; J: TRBJ2-5; CDR3: ASSLNSGTETQY
V: TRBV7-2; J: TRBJ2-2; CDR3: ASSLSGATGELF
V: TRBV9; J: TRBJ2-2; CDR3: ASSVGGRQGTGELF
V: TRBV19; J: TRBJ2-7; CDR3: ASSMGQGSYEQY
V: TRBV18; J: TRBJ1-3; CDR3: ASSTRDRGKDTIY
V: TRBV5-4; J: TRBJ2-7; CDR3: ASSLASRLRASEQY
V: TRBV27; J: TRBJ2-7; CDR3: ASSPDRGLREQY
V: TRBV6-6; J: TRBJ2-6; CDR3: ASKDGANVLT
V: TRBV5-4; J: TRBJ2-3; CDR3: ASSIPLAGDADTQY
V: TRBV27; J: TRBJ2-2; CDR3: ASSLDRYTGELF
V: TRBV6-1; J: TRBJ1-2; CDR3: AKGDRGRGYT
V: TRBV10-2; J: TRBJ2-3; CDR3: ASRTGDRGDTQY
V: TRBV28; J: TRBJ2-7; CDR3: ASSSPGTNPYEQY
V: TRBV19; J: TRBJ2-2; CDR3: ASKSRPTGELF
V: TRBV7-9; J: TRBJ2-7; CDR3: ASSFSSGTVPYEQY
V: TRBV9; J: TRBJ1-3; CDR3: ASSESWGTGNTIY
V: TRBV5-4; J: TRBJ2-1; CDR3: ASSFTGYNEQF
V: TRBV19; J: TRBJ2-4; CDR3: ASSISSGTSTY
V: TRBV7-9; J: TRBJ2-3; CDR3: ASTKGWDTDTQY
V: TRBV4-1; J: TRBJ2-7; CDR3: ASSQVFITGISYEQY
V: TRBV5-6; J: TRBJ2-5; CDR3: ASSLNGAETQY
V: TRBV5-6; J: TRBJ2-4; CDR3: ASSLEVGGRAKNIQY